One sample yielded the 27 T cell receptor beta chains listed below, sequenced in a study of blood T cell repertoires in COVID-19. Using immunoSEQ multiplex PCR, the repertoire was profiled, and TCRdb retains in-frame clones only, with some absent. The table shows roughly 100,000 clones, with around 86% occurring only once. Sequencing was performed on peripheral blood. These receptors originate from a man aged 50 to 59 with active or convalescent COVID-19.

This clone was recorded only once. The chain joins TRBV11-2 to TRBJ2-5; TRBD1 is a possible D gene (6 bases). V was cut by 7 bases and J by 0 bases, with 15 bases left in between. Germline V gives CDR1 SGHAT, CDR2 FQNNGV. The CDR3 runs to 15 residues. CDR3 coding DNA: TGTGCCAGCACCCGGGCAGGGGCCAACCAAGAGACCCAGTACTTC. It translates to CASTRAGANQETQYF.

This clone was seen a single time. The J gene is TRBJ1-5, the V gene TRBV18; D is undetermined. The germline V and J ends were trimmed by 4 bases and 4 bases, with 8 bases remaining between them. The CDR3 spans 13 residues. Germline CDR1 and CDR2: KGHSH and LQKENI. CDR3 sequence: CASSRELNQPQHF. For the CDR3, the DNA is TGTGCCAGCTCACGCGAACTGAATCAGCCCCAGCATTTT.

This clone was counted once. The rearrangement links TRBV7-6 to TRBJ1-4, with 8 positions matching TRBD1. Germline V gene lookup returns CDR1 SGHVS and CDR2 FNYEAQ. V was pared by 11 bases and J by 6 bases, with 11 bases of the junction left unmatched. This CDR3 has 14 residues. The CDR3, as DNA: TGTGCCGGGGGGGCGGACAGGGAGGATGAAAAACTGTTTTTT. Its protein product is CAGGADREDEKLFF.

The chain links TRBV29-1 to TRBJ2-3; D remains ambiguous. V was trimmed by 1 base and J by 2 bases, leaving 13 bases between them. This CDR3 spans 15 amino acids. Germline CDR1 is SQVTM and CDR2 is ANQGSEA. This CDR3 reads CSVEGSPPVTDTQYF. The DNA of the CDR3 is TGCAGCGTTGAAGGCTCACCGCCAGTCACAGATACGCAGTATTTT.

The genes are TRBV10-2 and TRBJ2-5; TRBD1 might be the D (5 bases). Trimming removed 8 bases at V and 5 bases at J, with 6 bases between. CDR1 is WSHSY and CDR2 is SAAADI in the germline V gene. The CDR3 is 10 amino acids. As DNA, the CDR3 is TGCGCCAGCTCAGGGGAGACCCAGTACTTC. Translated, it gives CASSGETQYF.

The V gene is TRBV2, the J gene TRBJ2-3, with a weak D call TRBD1 (5 bases). In germline, CDR1 is SNHLY, CDR2 FYNNEI. CDR3 length: 10 amino acids. Trimming took 7 bases from V and 11 from J, leaving 10 bases between them. CDR3 in DNA: TGTGCCAGCAACGAGGACAAGCAGTATTTT. This translates into CASNEDKQYF.

The chain employs TRBV4-2 and TRBJ2-5, with 12 bases fitting TRBD2. CDR3 length: 19 amino acids. The germline CDR1 and CDR2 sequences are LGHNA and YNFKEQ. Germline trimming cut 2 bases from V and 5 bases from J; bases unmatched to any gene: 15. Written as DNA, the CDR3 is TGTGCCAGCAGCCAAAGGCCCGGGGCTAGCGGGGGGGCAGGGGAGACCCAGTACTTC. Translated, it gives CASSQRPGASGGAGETQYF.

This chain uses TRBV15 with TRBJ1-1, with 8 bases matching TRBD1. The ends lost 6 bases at V and 0 bases at J; junction bases unmatched: 3. CDR1 and CDR2 (germline): LNHNV, YYDKDF (reference sequence). The CDR3 contains 14 residues. In DNA, the CDR3 is TGTGCCACCAGTAGGACAGGGATGAACACTGAAGCTTTCTTT. Translation gives CATSRTGMNTEAFF. The whole variable domain, filled in from reference TRBV15 and TRBJ1-1, reads DAMVIQNPRYQVTQFGKPVTLSCSQTLNHNVMYWYQQKSSQAPKLLFHYYDKDFNNEADTPDNFQSRRPNTSFCFLDIRSPGLGDTAMYLCATSRTGMNTEAFFGQGTRLTVV.

This clone has more than one count but fewer than ten. This chain's CDR3 is CASSPSPAWEEQFF. The CDR3 bases are TGCGCCAGCAGTCCCTCTCCGGCATGGGAGGAGCAGTTCTTC. The chain employs TRBV10-1 and TRBJ2-1, with D tentatively TRBD2 (5 bases). The CDR3 spans 14 residues. The V end was cut by 5 bases, the J end by 10 bases, with 18 bases between. Germline V gene sequence: CDR1 WNHNN, CDR2 SYGVQD (reference sequence).

This rearrangement joins TRBV3-1 (or the pseudogene TRBV3-2) to TRBJ2-2; 8 bases line up with TRBD1. In germline, CDR1 is LGHDT, CDR2 YNNKEL (reference sequence). Trimming at V came to 2 bases and at J to 4 bases, leaving 6 bases not matched to a gene. This CDR3 comprises 16 residues. The CDR3: CASSQTGTGRTGELFF. CDR3 nucleotide sequence: TGTGCCAGCAGCCAAACCGGGACAGGTCGCACCGGGGAGCTGTTTTTT.

The V call is TRBV3-1 (or the pseudogene TRBV3-2), the J call TRBJ2-1, with D possibly TRBD1 on 5 matching bases. This CDR3 has 12 residues. CDR1 is LGHDT and CDR2 is YNNKEL in the germline V gene (reference sequence). V was cut by 4 bases and J by 10 bases, with 11 bases left in between. For the CDR3, the DNA is TGTGCCAGCAGCCTTCTAGGGGTCGAGCAGTTCTTC. Residues: CASSLLGVEQFF.

The genes are TRBV19 and TRBJ1-5; 8 bases map to TRBD1. The germline V gene has CDR1 LNHDA and CDR2 SQIVND (reference sequence). Losses at the gene ends were 6 bases for V and 1 base for J; bases not matched to a gene: 5. There are 15 residues in the CDR3. CDR3 protein: CASRAGGRSNQPQHF. CDR3 DNA: TGTGCCAGTAGAGCAGGGGGCCGGAGCAATCAGCCCCAGCATTTT.

This clone was counted a single time. The V and J genes are TRBV6-6 and TRBJ2-7; no clear D gene. The V and J ends lost 4 bases and 5 bases respectively, with 12 bases between them. The CDR3 sequence is 13 residues long. Per germline, CDR1 MNHNY and CDR2 SVGAGI (reference sequence). CDR3 nucleotide sequence: TGTGCCAGCAGTTCCAGGCAGTACCACGAGCAGTACTTC. It is translated as CASSSRQYHEQYF.

V and J are TRBV6-5 and TRBJ1-2, with D perhaps matching TRBD1 (6 bases). This CDR3 spans 15 amino acids. Trimming pared 4 bases from V and 4 bases from J, leaving 16 bases between. Looked up from germline, CDR1 is MNHEY and CDR2 is SVGAGI. The CDR3 region is CASSLGTGSGYGYTF. The DNA for the CDR3 is TGTGCCAGCAGTTTAGGTACAGGGAGTGGCTATGGCTACACCTTC.

The chain employs TRBV18 and TRBJ2-3, with D maybe TRBD2 (5 bases). CDR3 size: 16 residues. Trimming took 5 bases from V and 0 from J, leaving 15 bases between them. In germline, CDR1 is KGHSH, CDR2 LQKENI. CDR3 amino acids: CASSASLATSTDTQYF. The CDR3 DNA reads as TGTGCCAGCTCAGCAAGTCTAGCAACTAGCACAGATACGCAGTATTTT.

The chain employs TRBV9 and TRBJ2-2; D might be TRBD2 (5 bases). The germline V and J ends were trimmed by 1 base and 5 bases, with 18 bases remaining between them. The CDR3 runs to 17 residues. Germline V gives CDR1 SGDLS, CDR2 YYNGEE. CDR3 sequence reads: CASSVNRLGVETGELFF. The CDR3 nucleotides are TGTGCCAGCAGCGTAAATCGACTCGGGGTGGAAACCGGGGAGCTGTTTTTT.

This chain connects TRBV25-1 to TRBJ2-7, with 9 bases that match TRBD1. Germline loops: CDR1 MGHDK, CDR2 SYGVNS. J gave up 4 bases and V 7 bases, and 2 bases lay outside the gene matches. The CDR3 has 12 amino acids. The CDR3 DNA sequence: TGTGCCAGCAAGGGACAGGGATACGAGCAGTACTTC. This codes for CASKGQGYEQYF.

The V call is TRBV2, the J call TRBJ1-6, with 7 bases lining up with TRBD1. CDR1 and CDR2 (germline): SNHLY, FYNNEI. After removal of 6 bases from V and 7 bases from J, the junction contained 9 bases not matched to a gene. There are 15 residues in the CDR3. The CDR3 region is CASSRTGTANSPLHF. CDR3 coding DNA: TGTGCCAGCAGCAGGACGGGGACAGCAAATTCACCCCTCCACTTT.

The V gene is TRBV28, the J gene TRBJ2-3; D is possibly TRBD2 (7 bases). Trimming cost V 3 bases and J 1 base, with 14 bases left between them. Germline CDR1 MDHEN, CDR2 SYDVKM. This CDR3 is built from 16 residues. CDR3 sequence (DNA): TGTGCCAGCAGTTTGGGGGGGGCTGTCGGCACAGATACGCAGTATTTT. Amino acids: CASSLGGAVGTDTQYF.

The chain's CDR3 is CASSQAGVPEAFF. In DNA form, the CDR3 reads TGTGCCAGCAGCCAAGCCGGGGTCCCTGAAGCTTTCTTT. The gene calls are TRBV3-1 (or the pseudogene TRBV3-2) and TRBJ1-1; D is unresolved. Trimming took off 1 base at V and 6 bases at J, with 9 bases between the two ends. The germline V gene encodes CDR1 LGHDT and CDR2 YNNKEL (reference sequence). The CDR3 has 13 residues.

This chain links TRBV3-1 (or the pseudogene TRBV3-2) with TRBJ1-1, with 7 bases lining up with TRBD1. CDR1 is LGHDT and CDR2 is YNNKEL in the germline V gene (reference sequence). The CDR3 loop spans 13 amino acids. J lost 11 bases, V lost 0 bases, and 6 bases had no gene match. The CDR3 nucleotides are TGTGCCAGCAGCCAAGATCGGACAGGACAGGCTTTCTTT. Encoded protein: CASSQDRTGQAFF.

The chain has TRBV18 and TRBJ2-7; weak D call: TRBD1 (5 bases). Between the trimmed V and J ends, which lost 3 bases and 0 bases, there was a span of 9 bases. From germline, CDR1 is KGHSH and CDR2 LQKENI. The CDR3 loop spans 14 amino acids. CDR3 nucleotides: TGTGCCAGCTCACCGACAGTAAGCTCCTACGAGCAGTACTTC. Amino acids: CASSPTVSSYEQYF.

The J gene is TRBJ2-7, the V gene TRBV19; the match to TRBD1 covers 9 bases. The ends lost 6 bases at V and 1 base at J; junction bases unmatched: 7. The length of the CDR3 is 15 residues. CDR1 LNHDA and CDR2 SQIVND come from the germline V gene (reference sequence). The CDR3 protein is CASSFGGQGSYEQYF. CDR3 nucleotides: TGTGCCAGTAGCTTTGGGGGACAGGGATCCTACGAGCAGTACTTC.

The genes are TRBV19 and TRBJ1-4; tentatively, D is TRBD1 (5 bases). Trimming cost V 6 bases and J 14 bases, with 13 bases left between them. Germline values: CDR1 LNHDA, CDR2 SQIVND (reference sequence). The CDR3 consists of 11 residues. In nucleotides, the CDR3 is TGTGCCAGTAGGGGGGGAAAATTGCTGTTTTTT. It is translated as CASRGGKLLFF.

J is TRBJ1-5 and V is TRBV19; 10 bases agree with TRBD1. CDR3 length equals 17 residues. With 5 bases clipped from V and 0 bases from J, the junction kept 7 bases outside the gene matches. Germline V gene data show CDR1 as LNHDA and CDR2 as SQIVND (reference sequence). In DNA, the CDR3 is TGTGCCAGTAGTCCCTCGACAGGGGGCCGTAGCAATCAGCCCCAGCATTTT. It codes for CASSPSTGGRSNQPQHF.

The chain is built from TRBV2 and TRBJ1-2; the match to TRBD1 covers 9 bases. Trimming cost V 2 bases and J 8 bases; bases outside gene matches: 6. The CDR3 runs to 14 residues. From germline, CDR1 is SNHLY and CDR2 FYNNEI. CDR3 protein: CASSETGGAGGYTF. The CDR3 DNA sequence: TGTGCCAGCAGTGAAACAGGGGGCGCGGGGGGCTACACCTTC.

This clone has more than one count but fewer than ten. The chain links TRBV5-4 to TRBJ1-2, with 7 bases matching TRBD1. CDR1 SGHNT and CDR2 YYREEE come from the germline V gene (reference sequence). The CDR3 sequence is 14 residues long. Unmatched junction bases numbered 3, after V lost 3 bases and J lost 1 base. CDR3 sequence (DNA): TGTGCCAGCAGCTCCGGGACAGTTAACTATGGCTACACCTTC. Translated: CASSSGTVNYGYTF.